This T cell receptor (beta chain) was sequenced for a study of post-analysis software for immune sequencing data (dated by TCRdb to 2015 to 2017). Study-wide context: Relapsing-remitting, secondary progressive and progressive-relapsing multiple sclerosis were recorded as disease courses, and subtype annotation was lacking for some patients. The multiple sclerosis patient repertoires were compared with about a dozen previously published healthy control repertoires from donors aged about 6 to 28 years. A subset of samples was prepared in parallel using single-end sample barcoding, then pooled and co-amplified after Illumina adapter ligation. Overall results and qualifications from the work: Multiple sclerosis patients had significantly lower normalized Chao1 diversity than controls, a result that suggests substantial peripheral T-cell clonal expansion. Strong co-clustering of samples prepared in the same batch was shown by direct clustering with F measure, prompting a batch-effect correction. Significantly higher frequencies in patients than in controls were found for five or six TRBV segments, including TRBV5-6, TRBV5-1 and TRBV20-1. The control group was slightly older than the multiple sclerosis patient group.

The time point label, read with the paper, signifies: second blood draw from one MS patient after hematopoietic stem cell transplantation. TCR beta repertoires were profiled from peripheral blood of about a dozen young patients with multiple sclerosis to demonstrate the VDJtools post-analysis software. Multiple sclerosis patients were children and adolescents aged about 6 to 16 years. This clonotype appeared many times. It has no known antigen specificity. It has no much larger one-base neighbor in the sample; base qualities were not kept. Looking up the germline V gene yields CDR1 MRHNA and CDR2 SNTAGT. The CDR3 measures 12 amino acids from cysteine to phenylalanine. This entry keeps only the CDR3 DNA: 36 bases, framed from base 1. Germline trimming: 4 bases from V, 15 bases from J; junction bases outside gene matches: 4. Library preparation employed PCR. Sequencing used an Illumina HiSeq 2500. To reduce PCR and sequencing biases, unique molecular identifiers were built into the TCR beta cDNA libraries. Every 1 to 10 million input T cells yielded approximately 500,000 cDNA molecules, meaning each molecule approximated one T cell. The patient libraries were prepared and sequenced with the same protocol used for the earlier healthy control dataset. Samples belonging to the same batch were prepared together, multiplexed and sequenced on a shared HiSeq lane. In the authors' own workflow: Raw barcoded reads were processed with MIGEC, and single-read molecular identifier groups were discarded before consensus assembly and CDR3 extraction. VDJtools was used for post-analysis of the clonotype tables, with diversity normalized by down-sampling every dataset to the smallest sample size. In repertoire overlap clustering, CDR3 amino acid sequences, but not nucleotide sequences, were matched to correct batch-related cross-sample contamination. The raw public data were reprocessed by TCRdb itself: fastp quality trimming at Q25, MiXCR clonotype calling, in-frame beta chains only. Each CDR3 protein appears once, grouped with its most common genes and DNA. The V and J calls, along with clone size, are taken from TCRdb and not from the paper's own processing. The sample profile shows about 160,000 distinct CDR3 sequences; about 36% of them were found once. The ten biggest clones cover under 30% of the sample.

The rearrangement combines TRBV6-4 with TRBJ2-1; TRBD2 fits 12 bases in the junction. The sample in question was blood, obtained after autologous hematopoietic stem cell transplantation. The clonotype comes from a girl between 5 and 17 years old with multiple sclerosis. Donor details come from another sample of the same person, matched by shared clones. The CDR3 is CASSGGLAGRFF. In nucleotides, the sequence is TGTGCCAGCAGTGGGGGACTAGCGGGTCGGTTCTTC.